A selection of T cell receptor beta chains follows, all from one sample in a study of T cells in Graves' hyperthyroidism and ophthalmopathy. In TCRdb, the multiplex PCR reads were re-called with MiXCR into one record per CDR3 protein. The sample includes 400,000 to 600,000 distinct CDR3 sequences, 16% of them seen just once. Sequenced sample: blood. Receptors originate from a woman between 25 and 40 years old with Graves' ophthalmopathy. Both conserved end residues are part of each CDR3. The D gene is left open where the match is weak. Not every row has a clone size; where given, it reads once, few, many or a size class.

v_gene: TRBV9; abundance: NA; j_gene: TRBJ2-3; d_gene: NA; CDR3aa: CASSVEGRDTQYF; CDR3nt: TGTGCCAGCAGCGTCGAGGGCCGTGATACGCAGTATTTT
v_gene: TRBV2; abundance: NA; j_gene: TRBJ2-7; d_gene: TRBD2; CDR3aa: CASSDLAGTSYEQYF; CDR3nt: TGTGCCAGCAGCGATCTAGCGGGGACCTCCTACGAGCAGTACTTC
v_gene: TRBV19; abundance: NA; j_gene: TRBJ2-1; d_gene: NA; CDR3aa: CASSISDNYNEQFF; CDR3nt: TGTGCCAGTAGTATATCTGACAACTACAATGAGCAGTTCTTC
v_gene: TRBV2; abundance: many; j_gene: TRBJ2-5; d_gene: NA; CDR3aa: CASNSGGTPETQYF; CDR3nt: TGTGCCAGCAATTCTGGCGGGACTCCAGAGACCCAGTACTTC
v_gene: TRBV29-1; abundance: NA; j_gene: TRBJ2-2; d_gene: TRBD1; CDR3aa: CSVETGGWNTGELFF; CDR3nt: TGCAGCGTCGAAACAGGGGGCTGGAACACCGGGGAGCTGTTTTTT
v_gene: TRBV7-2; abundance: many; j_gene: TRBJ2-3; d_gene: NA; CDR3aa: CASSLSGRGADTQYF; CDR3nt: TGTGCCAGCAGCTTATCAGGCAGGGGCGCAGATACGCAGTATTTT
v_gene: TRBV11-2; abundance: many; j_gene: TRBJ1-3; d_gene: NA; CDR3aa: CASSLVQGGGNTIYF; CDR3nt: TGTGCCAGCAGCTTAGTCCAGGGAGGCGGAAACACCATATATTTT
v_gene: TRBV28; abundance: NA; j_gene: TRBJ1-1; d_gene: NA; CDR3aa: CASSLTFGSYTEALF; CDR3nt: TGTGCCAGCAGTTTGACTTTTGGGTCGTACACTGAAGCTCTCTTT
v_gene: TRBV18; abundance: many; j_gene: TRBJ1-5; d_gene: NA; CDR3aa: CASSRGLDQPQHF; CDR3nt: TGTGCCAGCTCACGGGGTCTGGATCAGCCCCAGCATTTT
v_gene: TRBV11-3; abundance: many; j_gene: TRBJ2-5; d_gene: TRBD2; CDR3aa: CASSRRTSGREETQYF; CDR3nt: TGTGCCAGCAGCCGACGGACTAGCGGGAGGGAAGAGACCCAGTACTTC
v_gene: TRBV7-9; abundance: NA; j_gene: TRBJ2-1; d_gene: TRBD2; CDR3aa: CASSHLAGGPNEQFF; CDR3nt: TGTGCCAGCAGCCACCTAGCGGGAGGGCCCAATGAGCAGTTCTTC
v_gene: TRBV7-6; abundance: few; j_gene: TRBJ1-1; d_gene: TRBD1; CDR3aa: CASSRAGTGKLATEAFF; CDR3nt: TGTGCCAGCAGTCGTGCCGGGACAGGGAAATTGGCCACTGAAGCTTTCTTT
v_gene: TRBV20-1; abundance: few; j_gene: TRBJ2-5; d_gene: TRBD2; CDR3aa: CSARSLAGSGRATETQYF; CDR3nt: TGCAGTGCTAGATCCTTAGCGGGAAGCGGGAGGGCCACAGAGACCCAGTACTTC
v_gene: TRBV3-1; abundance: NA; j_gene: TRBJ2-7; d_gene: NA; CDR3aa: CASSQDLGGPVVIYEQYF; CDR3nt: TGTGCCAGCAGCCAAGATCTCGGGGGGCCCGTAGTAATCTACGAGCAGTACTTC
v_gene: TRBV28; abundance: few; j_gene: TRBJ1-5; d_gene: NA; CDR3aa: CASSLGGRDQPQHF; CDR3nt: TGTGCCAGCAGTTTAGGCGGGCGAGATCAGCCCCAGCATTTT
v_gene: TRBV11-1; abundance: many; j_gene: TRBJ1-6; d_gene: TRBD1; CDR3aa: CASSPGTGGAVSPLHF; CDR3nt: TGTGCCAGCAGCCCGGGGACAGGGGGCGCGGTATCGCCCCTCCACTTT
v_gene: TRBV5-8; abundance: NA; j_gene: TRBJ2-1; d_gene: NA; CDR3aa: CASSLVLAVPYNEQFF; CDR3nt: TGTGCCAGCAGCTTGGTCTTAGCGGTGCCCTACAATGAGCAGTTCTTC
v_gene: TRBV19; abundance: NA; j_gene: TRBJ2-2; d_gene: NA; CDR3aa: CASSIDPTREITGELFF; CDR3nt: TGTGCCAGTAGTATAGACCCGACACGGGAAATTACCGGGGAGCTGTTTTTT
v_gene: TRBV6-1; abundance: NA; j_gene: TRBJ2-7; d_gene: NA; CDR3aa: CASRLYEQYF; CDR3nt: TGTGCCAGTCGGTTGTACGAGCAGTACTTC
v_gene: TRBV19; abundance: few; j_gene: TRBJ1-5; d_gene: TRBD1; CDR3aa: CAARRQGAEQPQHF; CDR3nt: TGTGCCGCTAGACGACAGGGGGCGGAACAGCCCCAGCATTTT
v_gene: TRBV12-3/TRBV12-4; abundance: many; j_gene: TRBJ2-4; d_gene: NA; CDR3aa: CASSLEAGLGIQYF; CDR3nt: TGTGCCAGCAGTTTAGAGGCGGGGTTGGGCATTCAGTACTTC
v_gene: TRBV27; abundance: NA; j_gene: TRBJ2-7; d_gene: NA; CDR3aa: CASRANDQGTYEQYF; CDR3nt: TGTGCCAGCAGGGCCAACGATCAGGGTACCTACGAGCAGTACTTC
v_gene: TRBV6-1; abundance: NA; j_gene: TRBJ2-6; d_gene: NA; CDR3aa: CASSEIDSSGANVLTF; CDR3nt: TGTGCCAGCAGTGAAATTGACTCTTCTGGGGCCAACGTCCTGACTTTC
v_gene: TRBV28; abundance: many; j_gene: TRBJ1-5; d_gene: NA; CDR3aa: CASLSPTAVRGQPQHF; CDR3nt: TGTGCCAGCCTTTCCCCTACAGCGGTGCGGGGTCAGCCCCAGCATTTT
v_gene: TRBV6-1; abundance: many; j_gene: TRBJ1-1; d_gene: NA; CDR3aa: CASSEIPGEAFF; CDR3nt: TGTGCCAGCAGTGAAATTCCGGGTGAAGCTTTCTTT
v_gene: TRBV28; abundance: many; j_gene: TRBJ2-3; d_gene: TRBD2; CDR3aa: CASSTLRLAGDRTDTQYF; CDR3nt: TGTGCCAGCAGTACCCTCAGGCTAGCGGGAGACCGCACAGATACGCAGTATTTT